The 15 T cell receptor beta chains in this list originate from one sample, sequenced in a study of read filtering for tumor transcriptome and immune sequencing. This library used 300 to 500 ng RNA and molecular barcoded adaptors spanning alpha/delta and beta/gamma chains. In TCRdb, the reads were re-called with MiXCR into one record per CDR3 protein. There are tens of thousands of distinct CDR3 sequences in the sample; 20% to 25% occur only once, and roughly a sixth lies in the top ten. Specimen: a population of CD138-negative cells sorted from bone marrow. The receptors here all came from a donor aged 40 or older with multiple myeloma.

Many counts were recorded for this clonotype. J is TRBJ2-7 and V is TRBV2, with 8 bases fitting TRBD1. Germline V lookup: CDR1 SNHLY, CDR2 FYNNEI. The V gene end was trimmed by 8 bases and the J gene end by 5 bases; junction bases not matched to a gene: 8. The CDR3 has 13 amino acids. The CDR3 here is CASYRTGRDEQYF. CDR3 coding DNA: TGTGCCAGCTACCGGACAGGGAGAGACGAGCAGTACTTC.

In regard to this clonotype: A far larger clone differs by one base, so this is likely a read error. The chain links TRBV7-9 to TRBJ2-2; 8 nucleotides match TRBD2. The V gene's germline CDR1 is SEHNR and CDR2 FQNEAQ (reference sequence). The CDR3 is made up of 16 amino acids. DNA for the CDR3: TGTGCCAGCAGCTTCGAGACTAGCGTGGGGATCGGGGGGCTGTTTTTT. Translating it yields CASSFETSVGIGGLFF.

Concerning this clonotype: This likely stems from a read error, as it lies one base from a far larger clone. Likely a read error: the CDR3 ends without its conserved phenylalanine or tryptophan. Because the CDR3's place on the DNA is in doubt, the DNA is left out and the CDR3 is given as listed by TCRdb. The chain uses TRBV3-2 and TRBJ2-7; TRBD2 is taken as the D call from the table, unchecked against the DNA. TRBV3-2 is a pseudogene. With termini counted, the CDR3 has 15 amino acids. The CDR3 loop reads CASSQDPAGGREQYL.

This clonotype was seen at least ten times. The gene calls are TRBV20-1 and TRBJ2-3; D is possibly TRBD2 (6 bases). V was trimmed by 1 base and J by 5 bases, leaving 10 bases between them. CDR1 is DFQATT and CDR2 is SNEGSKA in the germline V gene (reference sequence). The CDR3 has 13 residues. CDR3 amino acids: CSARVLGRDTQYF. CDR3 nucleotides: TGCAGTGCTAGAGTACTCGGGAGAGATACGCAGTATTTT.

Details on this clonotype: It is likely a read error: a sequence one base away is far more abundant. The chain joins TRBV6-5 to TRBJ1-4, with a tentative D call TRBD1 (5 bases). TRBJ2-3 matches the DNA end more closely, so the J call is doubtful. The CDR3 consists of 13 residues. Per the germline V gene, CDR1 is MNHEY and CDR2 is SVGAGI. The CDR3 bases are TGTGCCGGCAGGCAGGGTTGGACAGATACGCAGTATTTT. Protein product: CAGRQGWTDTQYF.

There are a few counts of this clonotype. The J gene is TRBJ2-7, the V gene TRBV6-2 or TRBV6-3; a weak D match, TRBD2 (6 bases). This CDR3 is 14 amino acids long. V was cut by 4 bases and J by 2 bases, with 12 bases left in between. In germline, CDR1 is MNHEY, CDR2 SVGEGT. DNA of the CDR3: TGTGCCAGCAGTTCCCAGCGGGTACCCTACGAGCAGTACTTC. The encoded protein is CASSSQRVPYEQYF.

This clonotype was picked up many times. The genes are TRBV28 and TRBJ2-2, with no clear D. The CDR3 consists of 16 residues. V shed 7 bases and J shed 0 bases, with 15 bases lying between them. CDR1 and CDR2 (germline): MDHEN, SYDVKM. DNA for the CDR3: TGTGCCAGCACCCTCCTCCCCCCGGCGAACACCGGGGAGCTGTTTTTT. Translated: CASTLLPPANTGELFF.

This clonotype was seen repeatedly, ten times or more. The rearrangement links TRBV28 to TRBJ1-1; maybe TRBD1 (5 bases). Trimming left V 3 bases short and J 7 bases short, with 12 bases between. The germline gives CDR1 MDHEN, CDR2 SYDVKM. The CDR3 has 13 amino acids. The CDR3 reads CASSLPGTDEAFF. The CDR3 DNA reads TGTGCCAGCAGTTTGCCAGGGACGGATGAAGCTTTCTTT.

This clonotype was recorded at least ten times. The J gene is TRBJ2-1, the V gene TRBV7-3; 9 nucleotides align to TRBD2. V lost 1 base and J lost 8; bases outside the gene matches: 9. The CDR3 is 16 amino acids. The germline V gene encodes CDR1 SGHTA and CDR2 FQGTGA. The CDR3 reads CASSLSGGGRDHEQFF. CDR3 coding DNA: TGTGCCAGCAGCTTAAGTGGTGGCGGGAGGGACCATGAGCAGTTCTTC.

This clonotype was seen only a few times. V usage is TRBV6-6 and J usage is TRBJ2-7; tentative D call: TRBD2 (6 bases). The CDR3 runs 13 residues. V gave up 6 bases and J gave up 4 bases, with 13 bases separating them. From germline, CDR1 is MNHNY and CDR2 SVGAGI (reference sequence). The CDR3 loop reads CASSNAGYYEQYF. Here the CDR3 DNA reads TGTGCCAGCAGCAATGCGGGGTATTACGAGCAGTACTTC.

This clonotype appeared many times. V and J are TRBV28 and TRBJ2-7; tentative D call: TRBD2 (6 bases). Germline V lookup: CDR1 MDHEN, CDR2 SYDVKM. V gave up 4 bases and J gave up 7 bases, with 11 bases separating them. This CDR3 spans 12 amino acids. CDR3 nucleotide sequence: TGTGCCAGCAGTTCAACTAGCTGGGAGCAGTACTTC. Translating gives CASSSTSWEQYF.

This clonotype was recorded many times. Here the CDR3 reads CASSYFGTDPYEQYF. The CDR3 DNA reads TGTGCCAGCAGTTACTTCGGGACCGACCCCTACGAGCAGTACTTC. V is TRBV6-2 or TRBV6-3 and J is TRBJ2-7; D may be TRBD1 or TRBD2 (5 bases each). Germline V CDR1 and CDR2: MNHEY, SVGEGT. The V gene lost 1 base and the J gene lost 2 bases, with 12 bases spanning the gap. The CDR3 extends over 15 amino acids.

The rearrangement joins TRBV5-4 to TRBJ2-7, with D possibly being TRBD2 (6 bases). V was shortened by 0 bases and J by 7 bases, with 20 bases between the two germline ends. Germline lookup yields CDR1 SGHNT and CDR2 YYREEE (reference sequence). CDR3 size: 16 residues. The CDR3 DNA reads as TGTGCCAGCAGCTTGGCCCTTCTAGCGTTAGCGAGGGAGCAGTACTTC. Protein sequence: CASSLALLALAREQYF. Supplemented by reference TRBV5-4 and TRBJ2-7, the full variable domain reads ETGVTQSPTHLIKTRGQQVTLRCSSQSGHNTVSWYQQALGQGPQFIFQYYREEENGRGNFPPRFSGLQFPNYSSELNVNALELDDSALYLCASSLALLALAREQYFGPGTRLTVT.

This clonotype was observed a handful of times. Possible read error: a much larger clone is one base away. This rearrangement joins TRBV5-1 to TRBJ2-7; D possibly uses TRBD1 or TRBD2 (5 bases each). The V gene's germline CDR1 is SGHRS and CDR2 YFSETQ. This CDR3 contains 11 residues. CDR3 in amino acids: CTSRAGSEQYF. In DNA form, the CDR3 reads TGCACCAGCCGAGCAGGGAGCGAGCAGTACTTC.

This clonotype appeared many times. The gene calls are TRBV7-8 and TRBJ2-1, with a possible D match to TRBD2 (5 bases). With 7 bases removed from V and 5 bases from J, the gap between germline ends came to 18 bases. The CDR3 loop spans 15 amino acids. The germline V gene encodes CDR1 SGHVS and CDR2 FQNEAQ. CDR3 sequence reads: CASTEGRARNNEQFF. CDR3 nucleotide sequence: TGTGCCAGCACCGAAGGGCGGGCCCGGAACAATGAGCAGTTCTTC.